A selection of T cell receptor beta chains follows, all from one sample in a study of cytomegalovirus exposure and HLA in healthy donors. Some clones are missing from TCRdb's copy, which holds only in-frame ones; the method was immunoSEQ multiplex PCR. This table lists about 54,000 clones. Material for sequencing was PBMCs. These receptors were collected from a woman aged 40 to 49 in good health and CMV-seronegative. CDR3s include the opening cysteine and the closing phenylalanine or tryptophan. Fields, in order: V gene, J gene, D gene, CDR3 DNA, CDR3 protein. D genes are given only for firm matches.

TRBV23-1,TRBJ2-3,TRBD1,TGCGCCAGCAGTCAATCGCCGGCGGTGAGGGCAGGGGGAGACACAGATACGCAGTATTTT,CASSQSPAVRAGGDTDTQYF
TRBV7-2,TRBJ1-1,.,TGTGCCAGCAGCTTATGGACAGCCATGAACACTGAAGCTTTCTTT,CASSLWTAMNTEAFF
TRBV7-7,TRBJ2-5,.,TGTGCCAGCAGCGGAAACGTCAGGGAGACCCAGTACTTC,CASSGNVRETQYF
TRBV28,TRBJ2-2,TRBD2,TGTGCCAGCAGATTAGCGGGGGGGCGTACCGGGGAGCTGTTTTTT,CASRLAGGRTGELFF
TRBV6-1,TRBJ2-7,.,TGTGCCAGCAGTGAAGGGCAGGTAACCTACGAGCAGTACTTC,CASSEGQVTYEQYF
TRBV28,TRBJ1-1,.,TGTGCCAGCAGTTTAAAGCCGGGACTACGATCCACTGAAGCTTTCTTT,CASSLKPGLRSTEAFF
TRBV30,TRBJ2-7,.,TGTGCCTGGAGTGTCGTCGGGGGTACCTACGAGCAGTACTTC,CAWSVVGGTYEQYF
TRBV4-1,TRBJ2-2,.,TGCGCCAGCAGCCAAGATCCAGGGGTAACCGGGGAGCTGTTTTTT,CASSQDPGVTGELFF
TRBV13,TRBJ1-4,TRBD1,TGTGCCAGCAGCTTAGATGGGGCTGCAGGGGGGTCAACTAATGAAAAACTGTTTTTT,CASSLDGAAGGSTNEKLFF
TRBV19,TRBJ2-5,.,TGTGCCAGTAGTTGGGCAGAACAAGAGACCCAGTACTTC,CASSWAEQETQYF
TRBV30,TRBJ1-2,TRBD1,TGTGCCTTCCCGGGACAGGGGATTAACTATGGCTACACCTTC,CAFPGQGINYGYTF
TRBV19,TRBJ2-1,.,TGTGCCAGTAGTATTAAAGCGCGCGATGAGCAGTTCTTC,CASSIKARDEQFF
TRBV30,TRBJ2-1,.,TGTGCCTGGAGTGTGGGTCTAGCGCCACCGCGCAATGAGCAGTTCTTC,CAWSVGLAPPRNEQFF
TRBV9,TRBJ2-7,.,TGTGCCAGCAGCGTAGGTCTTAGTGGGGGGGCCGCCTACGAGCAGTACTTC,CASSVGLSGGAAYEQYF
TRBV6-5,TRBJ1-1,.,TGTGCCAGCAGCCCACAGGGTATGAACACTGAAGCTTTCTTT,CASSPQGMNTEAFF
TRBV7-3,TRBJ2-1,.,TGTGCCAGCAGCATCTCCCGGGAGCCGTACAATGAGCAGTTCTTC,CASSISREPYNEQFF
TRBV5-1,TRBJ1-2,TRBD1,TGCGCCAGCAGCTTGGTGGGACAGGGATATGGCTACACCTTC,CASSLVGQGYGYTF
TRBV6-5,TRBJ1-2,TRBD1,TGTGCCAGCAGTTCCAGGGGGCGGAATGGCTACACCTTC,CASSSRGRNGYTF
TRBV18,TRBJ1-6,.,TGTGCCAGCTCACCGGGGGGGGATAATTCACCCCTCCACTTT,CASSPGGDNSPLHF
TRBV5-1,TRBJ2-1,.,TGCGCCAGCAGCTTGGAACTAGCTAGGCACAATGAGCAGTTCTTC,CASSLELARHNEQFF
TRBV27,TRBJ2-7,.,TGTGCCAGCAGTTTGCGGATGAGCTACGAGCAGTACTTC,CASSLRMSYEQYF
TRBV19,TRBJ2-1,TRBD2,TGTGCCAGTACCAGGACTAGCGGGAGCAATGAGCAGTTCTTC,CASTRTSGSNEQFF
TRBV7-2,TRBJ2-2,TRBD1,TGTGCCAGCAACAAACGACAGGGGCCAAACACCGGGGAGCTGTTTTTT,CASNKRQGPNTGELFF
TRBV15,TRBJ2-3,TRBD1,TGTGCCACGGCCCGGACAGGGTTCACAGATACGCAGTATTTT,CATARTGFTDTQYF
TRBV9,TRBJ2-5,TRBD2,TGTGCCAGCAGCGTAGGTACTAGCGGGGGGGCCCGAGAGACCCAGTACTTC,CASSVGTSGGARETQYF
TRBV5-1,TRBJ2-2,.,TGCGCCAGCAGCTTTACCAGGGCCGACACCGGGGAGCTGTTTTTT,CASSFTRADTGELFF
TRBV25-1,TRBJ1-1,.,TGTGCCAGCAGTGAAACAGGGAGTAGGACTGAAGATTTCTTT,CASSETGSRTEDFF
TRBV19,TRBJ1-1,.,TGTGCCAGTAGTCCTTACCCGGGGGGGTGGACTGAAGCTTTCTTT,CASSPYPGGWTEAFF
TRBV19,TRBJ2-1,.,TGTGCCAGTAGTATAGAGGCTAAGCGGAGCTCCGACAATGAGCAGTTCTTC,CASSIEAKRSSDNEQFF
TRBV19,TRBJ1-2,.,TGTGCCAGTAGTACTCAACAGGGTAACTATGGCTACACCTTC,CASSTQQGNYGYTF
TRBV7-9,TRBJ1-1,.,TGTGCCAGCAGCTTAGGCGCCATGTCGGGCACTGAAGCTTTCTTT,CASSLGAMSGTEAFF
TRBV5-8,TRBJ2-7,TRBD1,TGTGCCAGCAGCGAGGTACCGGGACAGATAGCCTACGAGCAGTACTTC,CASSEVPGQIAYEQYF
TRBV28,TRBJ1-2,.,TGTGCCAGCAGCCGGGACTACCTCAGGGATGGCTACACCTTC,CASSRDYLRDGYTF
TRBV10-3,TRBJ2-5,.,TGTGCCATCAGTGACCGGGTGGAGGCCCAGTACTTC,CAISDRVEAQYF
TRBV18,TRBJ1-2,.,TGTGCCAGCTCCAGGGGCAGAGGGGAAGGCTATGGCTACACCTTC,CASSRGRGEGYGYTF
TRBV6-1,TRBJ1-1,TRBD1,TGTGCCAGCAGTCTGGACAGGGGGGACACTGAAGCTTTCTTT,CASSLDRGDTEAFF
TRBV19,TRBJ2-3,.,TGTGCCAGTAGCGAGGGTTTCCCCCCCACAGATACGCAGTATTTT,CASSEGFPPTDTQYF
TRBV18,TRBJ2-2,.,TGTGCCAGCTCACCACGAGACACCGGGGAGCTGTTTTTT,CASSPRDTGELFF
TRBV7-2,TRBJ1-2,TRBD1,TGTGCCAGCAGCTCGACAGGGGGCCGCTATGGCTACACCTTC,CASSSTGGRYGYTF
TRBV2,TRBJ2-7,.,TGTGCCAGCAGCTCACTAGGTCCTTCCTACGAGCAGTACTTC,CASSSLGPSYEQYF
TRBV28,TRBJ1-2,TRBD1,TGTGCCAGCAGTTCAGGGGGAGTCGGGCCTAGCTATGGCTACACCTTC,CASSSGGVGPSYGYTF
TRBV4-2,TRBJ1-1,TRBD1,TGTGCCAGCAGCCCCGGACAGGGGTGGGGCACTGAAGCTTTCTTT,CASSPGQGWGTEAFF
TRBV28,TRBJ2-5,.,TGTGCCACCAACATGGTCCAGGGATCGCAGACCCAGTACTTC,CATNMVQGSQTQYF
TRBV5-1,TRBJ2-7,TRBD1,TGCGCCAGCAGCCCCGGGACAGGGGGCCCCGAGCAGTCCTTC,CASSPGTGGPEQSF
TRBV4-2,TRBJ2-1,TRBD1,TGTGCCAGCAGCCGACCCGGACAGGGGGCGAGAAATGAGCAGTTCTTC,CASSRPGQGARNEQFF